These 30 T cell receptor beta chains came from one sample sequenced in a study of T cell responses to AZD1222 COVID-19 vaccine. Libraries were prepared by immunoSEQ multiplex PCR; TCRdb keeps only in-frame clonotypes and omits some of them. Here the sample spans 90,000 to 150,000 clones, over 80% being singletons. The source material was peripheral blood, sampled 28 days after the second AZD1222 dose. These receptor sequences come from an adult who received the AZD1222 COVID-19 vaccine.

The rearrangement joins TRBV21-1 to TRBJ2-7; the table assigns TRBD1, which was not confirmed against the DNA. TRBV21-1 is labeled a pseudogene. CDR3 size: 19 residues. As DNA, the CDR3 is TGTGCCAGCAGCAACCCTGGGGACAGGGGTTTTTTGTCGGACCACGAGCAGTACTTC. Translating it yields CASSNPGDRGFLSDHEQYF.

J is TRBJ2-2 and V is TRBV18; perhaps TRBD2 as D (6 bases). V was cut by 0 bases and J by 6 bases, with 14 bases left in between. The CDR3 is made up of 16 amino acids. Germline assignment: CDR1 KGHSH and CDR2 LQKENI. In DNA, the CDR3 is TGTGCCAGCTCACCACCGGATCGAAGGGAGGCCGGGGAGCTGTTTTTT. Translated, it gives CASSPPDRREAGELFF.

This chain connects TRBV28 to TRBJ2-2; the match to TRBD1 covers 11 bases. Germline V lookup: CDR1 MDHEN, CDR2 SYDVKM. J lost 6 bases, V lost 7 bases, and 16 bases had no gene match. The CDR3 sequence is 18 residues long. CDR3 residues: CASNGVQGQGAVPGELFF. The CDR3 nucleotides are TGTGCCAGCAATGGGGTCCAAGGACAGGGGGCTGTTCCCGGGGAGCTGTTTTTT.

This chain joins TRBV5-1 and TRBJ1-5; unclear D gene. Looked up from germline, CDR1 is SGHRS and CDR2 is YFSETQ. The V end lost 0 bases, the J end lost 7 bases, and 11 bases lay between the germline ends. The CDR3 spans 14 residues. CDR3 in DNA: TGCGCCAGCAGCTTGGTCGGCCTGGGCCAGCCCCAGCATTTT. Its translation: CASSLVGLGQPQHF.

This clone was seen once. This chain uses TRBV5-6 with TRBJ1-5, with D possibly matching TRBD1 (6 bases). The germline CDR1 and CDR2 sequences are SGHDT and YYEEEE. The length of the CDR3 is 15 residues. V was pared by 0 bases and J by 9 bases, with 16 bases between. The CDR3 loop is CASSLEVGAGWPQHF. The CDR3 DNA reads TGTGCCAGCAGCTTGGAGGTGGGGGCAGGATGGCCCCAGCATTTT.

This chain uses TRBV7-8 with TRBJ1-2; the D is unclear. CDR1 is SGHVS, CDR2 FQNEAQ, per germline. V lost 1 base, J lost 4 bases, and 4 bases lay in between. The CDR3 sequence is 12 residues long. Here the CDR3 DNA reads TGTGCCAGCAGCTTAGGCACCTATGGCTACACCTTC. Protein: CASSLGTYGYTF.

The V call is TRBV28, the J call TRBJ2-1; TRBD1 agrees at 10 bases. V trimming: 7 bases; J trimming: 8 bases; junction bases outside the gene matches: 14. Germline V CDR1 and CDR2: MDHEN, SYDVKM. The CDR3 consists of 16 residues. The CDR3 region has the DNA TGTGCCAGCAAGGTGGGGGAAAACGACAGGGGGCATGAGCAGTTCTTC. Its protein is CASKVGENDRGHEQFF.

The J gene is TRBJ2-1, the V gene TRBV7-9, with D hard to call. Germline V lookup: CDR1 SEHNR, CDR2 FQNEAQ (reference sequence). CDR3 length equals 15 residues. Trimming pared 1 base from V and 0 bases from J, leaving 7 bases between. CDR3 loop: CASSLVLGSYNEQFF. CDR3 bases: TGTGCCAGCAGCTTAGTCTTGGGCTCCTACAATGAGCAGTTCTTC. Full variable domain (outside the CDR3, taken from reference TRBV7-9 and TRBJ2-1): DTGVSQNPRHKITKRGQNVTFRCDPISEHNRLYWYRQTLGQGPEFLTYFQNEAQLEKSRLLSDRFSAERPKGSFSTLEIQRTEQGDSAMYLCASSLVLGSYNEQFFGPGTRLTVL.

The gene calls are TRBV24-1 and TRBJ2-1; 13 positions agree with TRBD2. This CDR3 comprises 19 residues. Trimming removed 4 bases from V and 6 bases from J; junction bases left unmatched: 14. Per germline, CDR1 KGHDR and CDR2 SFDVKD. CDR3 nucleotides: TGTGCCACCAGTGACCTCGCACTAGCGGGAGGGGCGAATACCAATGAGCAGTTCTTC. It encodes CATSDLALAGGANTNEQFF.

This chain connects TRBV11-1 to TRBJ1-1; a possible D gene is TRBD1 (5 bases). V shed 2 bases and J shed 11 bases, with 9 bases lying between them. Per germline, CDR1 SGHAT and CDR2 FQDESV (reference sequence). The CDR3 covers 11 residues. DNA of the CDR3: TGTGCCAGCAGCTTATCAGGGTTGGCTTTCTTT. Encoded protein: CASSLSGLAFF.

The genes are TRBV7-2 and TRBJ1-5; 8 bases align to TRBD1. Losses at the gene ends were 5 bases for V and 4 bases for J; bases not matched to a gene: 4. The CDR3 runs 14 residues. Germline CDR1 SGHTA, CDR2 FQGNSA. CDR3 DNA: TGTGCCAGCAGCCAGGACAGGGTGAATCAGCCCCAGCATTTT. Protein: CASSQDRVNQPQHF.

The rearrangement uses TRBV2 and TRBJ2-1; 14 bases line up with TRBD2. Germline CDR1 is SNHLY and CDR2 is FYNNEI. V was clipped by 5 bases and J by 10 bases; unmatched bases: 7. The CDR3 is 15 residues long. The CDR3 coding sequence is TGTGCCAGCAGTAAGACTAGCGGGGGGGCTGGCGAGCAGTTCTTC. Encoded protein: CASSKTSGGAGEQFF.

The chain combines TRBV2 with TRBJ2-7; tentative D call: TRBD1 (6 bases). The germline CDR1 and CDR2 sequences are SNHLY and FYNNEI. V was shortened by 6 bases and J by 5 bases, with 17 bases between the two germline ends. The CDR3 covers 14 residues. The CDR3 spells CASRGVQGFHEQYF. The CDR3 DNA reads TGTGCCAGCAGAGGAGTACAGGGTTTTCACGAGCAGTACTTC.

This clone was observed a few times. The rearrangement uses TRBV7-9 and TRBJ1-4; D is perhaps TRBD1 (5 bases). The germline CDR1 and CDR2 sequences are SEHNR and FQNEAQ (reference sequence). The germline V and J ends were trimmed by 5 bases and 8 bases, with 24 bases remaining between them. The CDR3 covers 17 residues. As DNA, the CDR3 is TGTGCCAGCAGCAGCAACGCCGGGACCTTGGGGAAAGAAAAACTGTTTTTT. This encodes CASSSNAGTLGKEKLFF.

This clone was seen a single time. The chain links TRBV11-3 to TRBJ2-2, with D possibly called TRBD1 or TRBD2 (6 bases each). The V end lost 2 bases, the J end lost 3 bases, and 16 bases lay between the germline ends. The germline CDR1 and CDR2 sequences are SGHNT and YENEEA. This CDR3 is 17 amino acids long. CDR3 nucleotides: TGTGCCAGCAGCTTATCCCGAGGGGGGTTTGACACCGGGGAGCTGTTTTTT. It yields the protein CASSLSRGGFDTGELFF. The whole variable domain, remainder taken from reference TRBV11-3 and TRBJ2-2, is EAGVVQSPRYKIIEKKQPVAFWCNPISGHNTLYWYLQNLGQGPELLIRYENEEAVDDSQLPKDRFSAERLKGVDSTLKIQPAELGDSAVYLCASSLSRGGFDTGELFFGEGSRLTVL.

The genes are TRBV28 and TRBJ2-7; TRBD1 matches at 8 bases. This CDR3 spans 16 amino acids. V trimming: 5 bases; J trimming: 2 bases; junction bases outside the gene matches: 11. Germline CDR1 is MDHEN and CDR2 is SYDVKM. CDR3 sequence: CASSASGTGIPYEQYF. The CDR3, as DNA: TGTGCCAGCAGTGCCTCCGGGACAGGCATTCCCTACGAGCAGTACTTC.

This sequence joins TRBV28 and TRBJ1-2, with D uncertain. Per germline, CDR1 MDHEN and CDR2 SYDVKM. The CDR3 is 14 amino acids. Trimming took off 7 bases at V and 3 bases at J, with 15 bases between the two ends. In DNA form, the CDR3 reads TGTGCCAGCAACAGAAACGACGGGTACTATGGCTACACCTTC. The encoded protein is CASNRNDGYYGYTF.

The chain links TRBV3-1 (or the pseudogene TRBV3-2) to TRBJ2-1, with 13 bases fitting TRBD2. After removal of 3 bases from V and 0 bases from J, the junction contained 5 bases not matched to a gene. CDR1 is LGHDT and CDR2 is YNNKEL in the germline V gene (reference sequence). CDR3 length: 18 amino acids. DNA for the CDR3: TGTGCCAGCAGCCAGGGACTAGCGGGATCACGCTCCTACAATGAGCAGTTCTTC. It encodes CASSQGLAGSRSYNEQFF.

V and J are TRBV5-1 and TRBJ1-5; perhaps TRBD1 as D (5 bases). The CDR3 sequence is 15 residues long. From germline, CDR1 is SGHRS and CDR2 YFSETQ. Trimming took off 1 base at V and 6 bases at J, with 14 bases between the two ends. The CDR3 DNA is TGCGCCAGCAGCTTGTTTCCGGGGGAACGTCAGCCCCAGCATTTT. This codes for CASSLFPGERQPQHF.

Only a few counts were recorded for this clone. The rearrangement joins TRBV7-8 to TRBJ2-7; 11 bases fit TRBD2. The J segment lost 6 bases and the V segment lost 1 base, leaving 14 bases of the junction unmatched. The length of the CDR3 is 18 residues. Germline CDR1 is SGHVS and CDR2 is FQNEAQ. This chain's CDR3 is CASSLVGLAGGGRSEQYF. CDR3 sequence (DNA): TGTGCCAGCAGCTTAGTGGGTCTAGCGGGGGGTGGACGCTCCGAGCAGTACTTC.

The CDR3 loop is CASSYAGTSGRETQYF. CDR3 DNA sequence: TGTGCCAGCAGCTATGCCGGGACTAGCGGGAGAGAGACCCAGTACTTC. This chain connects TRBV7-2 to TRBJ2-5, with TRBD2 matching 14 bases. Germline assignment: CDR1 SGHTA and CDR2 FQGNSA. V lost 4 bases and J lost 4; bases outside the gene matches: 5. The CDR3 is 16 residues long.

The V call is TRBV2, the J call TRBJ1-5, with D hard to call. Germline V gene lookup returns CDR1 SNHLY and CDR2 FYNNEI. Deletions cut 4 bases from V and 5 bases from J, with 12 bases between. This CDR3 spans 14 amino acids. The CDR3 coding sequence is TGTGCCAGCAGTGCCTCTTACATGGATCAGCCCCAGCATTTT. This translates into CASSASYMDQPQHF.

In this sample, this clone turned up a few times. This chain connects TRBV7-6 to TRBJ2-3; no reliable D call. This CDR3 contains 15 residues. V lost 5 bases to trimming and J lost 2 bases, with 14 bases between them. CDR1 and CDR2 (germline): SGHVS, FNYEAQ. CDR3 DNA sequence: TGTGCCAGCAGCCCCAAGTCCCGTTTCACAGATACGCAGTATTTT. Translating gives CASSPKSRFTDTQYF. The whole variable domain, filled in from reference TRBV7-6 and TRBJ2-3, reads GAGVSQSPRYKVTKRGQDVALRCDPISGHVSLYWYRQALGQGPEFLTYFNYEAQQDKSGLPNDRFSAERPEGSISTLTIQRTEQRDSAMYRCASSPKSRFTDTQYFGPGTRLTVL.

The chain couples TRBV12-3 or TRBV12-4 to TRBJ1-1; D gene unclear. CDR3 length: 13 residues. The V gene lost 6 bases and the J gene lost 1 base, with 9 bases spanning the gap. The CDR3 DNA follows: TGTGCCAGCAGCCGGGAAGAGAACACTGAAGCTTTCTTT. Translated: CASSREENTEAFF.

The V call is TRBV7-2, the J call TRBJ2-1; 7 bases fit TRBD1. V shed 4 bases and J 6 bases; nucleotides not matched to a gene: 9. Per the germline V gene, CDR1 is SGHTA and CDR2 is FQGNSA. The CDR3 sequence is 15 residues long. The CDR3 reads CASSSDRVRFNEQFF. DNA of the CDR3: TGTGCCAGCAGCTCAGACAGGGTACGATTCAATGAGCAGTTCTTC.

The J gene is TRBJ2-5, the V gene TRBV5-1; TRBD1 matches at 10 bases. The CDR3 sequence is 17 residues long. Germline V gene sequence: CDR1 SGHRS, CDR2 YFSETQ. The J segment lost 6 bases and the V segment lost 4 bases, leaving 15 bases of the junction unmatched. The CDR3 protein is CASSPLPGQGFSQTQYF. For the CDR3, the DNA is TGCGCCAGCAGCCCTCTTCCGGGACAGGGGTTTTCTCAGACCCAGTACTTC.

V is TRBV18 and J is TRBJ2-7; TRBD2 is a possible D gene (6 bases). The CDR3 spans 14 residues. Trimming took off 0 bases at V and 9 bases at J, with 15 bases between the two ends. CDR1 KGHSH and CDR2 LQKENI come from the germline V gene. CDR3 loop: CASSPPVSGFGQYF. Here the CDR3 DNA reads TGTGCCAGCTCACCACCCGTTAGCGGTTTTGGGCAGTACTTC.

The chain combines TRBV28 with TRBJ1-4; the D gene is possibly TRBD1 (6 bases). Germline-derived CDR1 and CDR2 are MDHEN and SYDVKM. The CDR3 extends over 18 amino acids. The V gene lost 3 bases and the J gene lost 7 bases, with 24 bases spanning the gap. The CDR3 DNA reads as TGTGCCAGCAGTTTCCCATTCCACCCCTCCAGGGGACTTGAAAAACTGTTTTTT. This gives the protein CASSFPFHPSRGLEKLFF.

The genes are TRBV28 and TRBJ1-1; D gene ambiguous. There are 16 residues in the CDR3. Germline-derived CDR1 and CDR2 are MDHEN and SYDVKM. V lost 7 bases and J 1 base, leaving 19 bases between the germline ends. CDR3 sequence: CASIRRGGRGNTEAFF. The CDR3 nucleotides are TGTGCCAGCATCCGCCGGGGAGGAAGAGGGAACACTGAAGCTTTCTTT.

This clone occurred once. The chain recombines TRBV7-9 with TRBJ2-7, with D possibly being TRBD2 (5 bases). Germline assignment: CDR1 SEHNR and CDR2 FQNEAQ (reference sequence). This CDR3 has 13 amino acids. V gave up 2 bases and J gave up 7 bases, with 12 bases separating them. CDR3 sequence reads: CASSLTLTGEQYF. CDR3 DNA: TGTGCCAGCAGCTTAACCCTGACGGGGGAGCAGTACTTC. Supplemented by reference TRBV7-9 and TRBJ2-7, the full variable domain reads DTGVSQNPRHKITKRGQNVTFRCDPISEHNRLYWYRQTLGQGPEFLTYFQNEAQLEKSRLLSDRFSAERPKGSFSTLEIQRTEQGDSAMYLCASSLTLTGEQYFGPGTRLTVT.